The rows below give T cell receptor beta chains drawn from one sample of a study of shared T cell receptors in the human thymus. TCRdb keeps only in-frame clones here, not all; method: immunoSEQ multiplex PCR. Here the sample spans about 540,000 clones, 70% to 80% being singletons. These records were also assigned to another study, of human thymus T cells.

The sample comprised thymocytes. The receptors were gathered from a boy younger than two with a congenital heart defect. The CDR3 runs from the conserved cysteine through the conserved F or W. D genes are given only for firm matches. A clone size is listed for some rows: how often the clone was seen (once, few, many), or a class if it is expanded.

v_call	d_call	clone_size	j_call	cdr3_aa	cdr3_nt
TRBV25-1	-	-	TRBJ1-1	CASRLTGLHTEAFF	TGTGCCAGCAGACTAACAGGGCTGCACACTGAAGCTTTCTTT
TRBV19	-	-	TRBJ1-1	CASSIADRGAFF	TGTGCCAGTAGTATAGCTGACAGAGGAGCTTTCTTT
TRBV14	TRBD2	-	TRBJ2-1	CASSRGGGRGNEQFF	TGTGCCAGCAGCCGAGGGGGCGGGAGGGGAAATGAGCAGTTCTTC
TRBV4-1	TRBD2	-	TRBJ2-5	CASSQETSGRPLDQETQYF	TGCGCCAGCAGCCAAGAAACTAGCGGGAGGCCCCTTGACCAAGAGACCCAGTACTTC
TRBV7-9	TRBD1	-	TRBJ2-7	CASSLRGTGSYEQYF	TGTGCCAGCAGCTTACGCGGGACAGGCTCCTACGAGCAGTACTTC
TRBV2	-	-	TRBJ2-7	CASSEDRSGLGSYEQYF	TGTGCCAGCAGTGAAGATAGATCAGGGTTGGGCTCCTACGAGCAGTACTTC
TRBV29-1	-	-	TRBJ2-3	CSVERVQGTTDTQYF	TGCAGCGTTGAGAGGGTCCAGGGGACCACAGATACGCAGTATTTT
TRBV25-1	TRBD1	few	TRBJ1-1	CASSGDRRNTEAFF	TGTGCCAGCAGTGGGGACAGGAGGAACACTGAAGCTTTCTTT
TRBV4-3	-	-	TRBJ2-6	CASSHSTGMAFSGANVLTF	TGCGCCAGCAGCCATAGTACCGGGATGGCCTTCTCTGGGGCCAACGTCCTGACTTTC
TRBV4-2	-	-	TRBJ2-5	CASSQNHRGPFKRETQYF	TGTGCCAGCAGCCAAAACCACCGGGGTCCGTTTAAGCGGGAGACCCAGTACTTC
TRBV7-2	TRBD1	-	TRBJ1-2	CASSLSGTGLYGYTF	TGTGCCAGCAGCTTATCGGGGACAGGGCTCTATGGCTACACCTTC
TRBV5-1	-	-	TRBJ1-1	CASSPSGGPDTEAFF	TGCGCCAGCAGCCCCTCGGGGGGCCCGGACACTGAAGCTTTCTTT
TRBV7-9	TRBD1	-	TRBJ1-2	CASSFGRGRGDYGYTF	TGTGCCAGCAGCTTTGGCAGGGGGCGCGGCGACTATGGCTACACCTTC
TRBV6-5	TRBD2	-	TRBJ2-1	CASRTSGILREQFF	TGTGCCAGCAGGACTAGCGGGATACTTCGTGAGCAGTTCTTC
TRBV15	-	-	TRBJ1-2	CATSRPGEGFNYGYTF	TGTGCCACCAGCAGGCCCGGGGAGGGCTTTAACTATGGCTACACCTTC
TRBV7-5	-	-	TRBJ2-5	CVRSFLLAGGPVKTQYF	TGTGTCAGAAGCTTCCTCCTAGCGGGAGGGCCTGTGAAGACCCAGTACTTC
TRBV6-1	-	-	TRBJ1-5	CASSEPPTESNQPQHF	TGTGCCAGCAGTGAACCCCCAACCGAGAGCAATCAGCCCCAGCATTTT
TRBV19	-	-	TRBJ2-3	CASSIGRATSTDTQYF	TGTGCCAGTAGTATAGGGCGGGCAACTAGCACAGATACGCAGTATTTT
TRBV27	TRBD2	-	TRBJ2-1	CAISGSSYNEQFF	TGTGCCATTAGCGGGAGCTCCTACAATGAGCAGTTCTTC
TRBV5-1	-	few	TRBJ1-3	CASSLVLFTGNTIYF	TGCGCCAGCAGCTTGGTACTTTTCACTGGAAACACCATATATTTT
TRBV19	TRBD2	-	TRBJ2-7	CASSIRPGGLYEQYF	TGTGCCAGTAGTATACGGCCGGGAGGGCTCTACGAGCAGTACTTC
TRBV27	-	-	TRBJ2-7	CASSPLGQGDRYEQYF	TGTGCCAGCAGTCCTCTGGGGCAGGGTGACCGATACGAGCAGTACTTC
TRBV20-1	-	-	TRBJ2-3	CSAPRGDTQYF	TGCAGTGCTCCTCGGGGAGATACGCAGTATTTT
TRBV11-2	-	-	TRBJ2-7	CASSLGPTVYSYEQYF	TGTGCCAGCAGCTTAGGACCGACAGTCTACTCCTACGAGCAGTACTTC
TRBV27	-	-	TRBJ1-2	CASSSTGLYGYTF	TGTGCCAGCAGTTCCACAGGGCTCTATGGCTACACCTTC
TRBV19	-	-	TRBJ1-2	CASSFRANYGYTF	TGTGCCAGTAGTTTCCGGGCTAACTATGGCTACACCTTC
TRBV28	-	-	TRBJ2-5	CASSFMSGETQYF	TGTGCCAGCAGTTTCATGTCAGGGGAGACCCAGTACTTC
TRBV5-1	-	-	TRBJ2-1	CASSLGGPSGPGTFYNEQFF	TGCGCCAGCAGCTTGGGGGGACCGAGCGGGCCAGGAACCTTCTACAATGAGCAGTTCTTC
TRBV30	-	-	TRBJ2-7	CAWSVTGTYEQYF	TGTGCCTGGAGTGTGACAGGTACCTACGAGCAGTACTTC
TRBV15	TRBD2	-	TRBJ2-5	CATSSASNPGLVLETQYF	TGTGCCACCAGCAGTGCGTCGAACCCGGGACTAGTGTTGGAGACCCAGTACTTC
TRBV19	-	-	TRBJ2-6	CASNPAGAYGANVLTF	TGTGCCAGTAACCCCGCGGGGGCGTATGGGGCCAACGTCCTGACTTTC
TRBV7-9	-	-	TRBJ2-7	CASSFKAGHDEQYF	TGTGCCAGCAGCTTTAAAGCGGGTCACGACGAGCAGTACTTC
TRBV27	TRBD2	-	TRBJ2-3	CASSVAGESTDTQYF	TGTGCCAGCAGCGTAGCGGGAGAGAGCACAGATACGCAGTATTTT
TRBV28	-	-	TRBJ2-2	CASSRHNAGELFF	TGTGCCAGCAGCCGACACAATGCCGGGGAGCTGTTTTTT
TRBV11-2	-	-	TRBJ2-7	CASSWTYSYEQYF	TGTGCCAGCAGCTGGACATACTCCTACGAGCAGTACTTC
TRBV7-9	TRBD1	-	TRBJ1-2	CASSPGQEYGYTF	TGTGCCAGCAGCCCCGGACAGGAATATGGCTACACCTTC
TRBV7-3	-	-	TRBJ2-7	CASSLRGSPSYEQYF	TGTGCCAGCAGCTTGAGAGGGAGCCCCTCCTACGAGCAGTACTTC
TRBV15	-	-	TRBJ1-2	CATSRDGAGTNYGYTF	TGTGCCACCAGCAGAGATGGTGCAGGCACTAACTATGGCTACACCTTC
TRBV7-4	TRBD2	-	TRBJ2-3	CASSPLRAGTSGRGSTDTQYF	TGTGCCAGCAGCCCCCTTCGAGCAGGGACTAGCGGGAGGGGAAGCACAGATACGCAGTATTTT
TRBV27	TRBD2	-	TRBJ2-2	CASRKSTSGSAWSGELFF	TGTGCCAGCAGGAAATCGACTAGCGGGAGTGCCTGGTCCGGGGAGCTGTTTTTT
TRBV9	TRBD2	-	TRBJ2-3	CASSVAAGRPTDTQYF	TGTGCCAGCAGCGTAGCAGCGGGACGGCCCACAGATACGCAGTATTTT
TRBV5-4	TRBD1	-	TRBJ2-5	CASSCLPGQKQETQYF	TGTGCCAGCAGCTGCCTTCCGGGACAGAAACAAGAGACCCAGTACTTC
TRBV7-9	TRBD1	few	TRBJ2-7	CASSKDRSGPLFYEQYF	TGTGCCAGCAGCAAGGACAGGTCGGGACCCCTTTTCTACGAGCAGTACTTC
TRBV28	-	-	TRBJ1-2	CASLRGVAYDGYTF	TGTGCTAGTCTTCGGGGGGTGGCTTATGATGGCTACACCTTC
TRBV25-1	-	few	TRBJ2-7	CASSNVPGRESSYEQYF	TGTGCCAGCAGTAACGTGCCGGGACGGGAGAGCTCCTACGAGCAGTACTTC
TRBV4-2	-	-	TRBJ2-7	CASSQEGERASYEQYF	TGTGCCAGCAGCCAAGAGGGCGAGCGGGCCTCCTACGAGCAGTACTTC
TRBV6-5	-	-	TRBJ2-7	CASSYGGGEQYF	TGTGCCAGCAGTTACGGGGGAGGCGAGCAGTACTTC
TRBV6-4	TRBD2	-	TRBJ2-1	CASSSTAGEYNEQFF	TGTGCCAGCAGCTCAACAGCGGGAGAATACAATGAGCAGTTCTTC